The clone carrying this T cell receptor beta chain occurred once. Its specificity is not known. Both 60 Vbeta primers and 13 Jbeta primers went into the PCR. Libraries were prepared by immunoSEQ multiplex PCR; TCRdb keeps only in-frame clonotypes and omits some of them. The sample has a few hundred thousand clones, about 90% seen once; the top ten hold about 2.3%. This entry belongs to a study of cytomegalovirus exposure and HLA in healthy donors. Study in general: Of over 300 genotyped donors, more than 70% clustered with self-reported Caucasian donors. Study observations and caveats: Earlier results showed most TCR beta V segments being productive about 87% or about 30% of the time. Later on, a genetic analysis was performed. It linked a missense variant in DCLRE1C with V- and J-gene trimming of TCR beta. Researchers catalogued 160 or so TCR beta chains as cytomegalovirus-associated.

V lost 0 bases to trimming and J lost 6 bases, with 7 bases between them. Germline loops: CDR1 SGHDT, CDR2 YYEEEE. The CDR3 runs to 13 residues. The material sequenced was PBMCs. The chain has TRBV5-6 and TRBJ1-5, with no clear D. The origin of this receptor is a young woman in good health and CMV-seronegative. The CDR3 DNA reads as TGTGCCAGCAGCTTGGGGCAGCGTCAGCCCCAGCATTTT. It specifies CASSLGQRQPQHF. Full variable domain (rest looked up from reference TRBV5-6 and TRBJ1-5): DAGVTQSPTHLIKTRGQQVTLRCSPKSGHDTVSWYQQALGQGPQFIFQYYEEEERQRGNFPDRFSGHQFPNYSSELNVNALLLGDSALYLCASSLGQRQPQHFGDGTRLSIL.